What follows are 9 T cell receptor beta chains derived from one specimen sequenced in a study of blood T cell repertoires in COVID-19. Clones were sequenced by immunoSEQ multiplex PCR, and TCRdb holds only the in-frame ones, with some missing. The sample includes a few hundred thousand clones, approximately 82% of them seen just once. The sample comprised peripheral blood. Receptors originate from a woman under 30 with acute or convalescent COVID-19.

The CDR3 DNA reads as TGTGCCAGCAGCTTGGCGGGACTAGCGGGAGTAGACGAGCAGTACTTC. Its protein product is CASSLAGLAGVDEQYF. This chain joins TRBV5-4 and TRBJ2-7; 14 bases line up with TRBD2. The CDR3 runs 16 residues. Trimming cost V 0 bases and J 5 bases; bases outside gene matches: 4. Germline values: CDR1 SGHNT, CDR2 YYREEE (reference sequence).

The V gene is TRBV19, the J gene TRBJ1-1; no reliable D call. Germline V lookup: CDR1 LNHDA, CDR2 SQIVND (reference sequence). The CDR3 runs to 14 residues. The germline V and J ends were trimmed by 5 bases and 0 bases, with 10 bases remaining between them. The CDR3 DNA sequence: TGTGCCAGTAGTTCACAGACCATGAACACTGAAGCTTTCTTT. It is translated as CASSSQTMNTEAFF.

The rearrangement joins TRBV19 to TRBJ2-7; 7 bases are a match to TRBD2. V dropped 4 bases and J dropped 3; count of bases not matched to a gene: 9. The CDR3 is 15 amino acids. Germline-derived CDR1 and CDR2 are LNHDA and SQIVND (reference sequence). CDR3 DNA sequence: TGTGCCAGTAGTACGAAGTGGGAGGGGATCTACGAGCAGTACTTC. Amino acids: CASSTKWEGIYEQYF.

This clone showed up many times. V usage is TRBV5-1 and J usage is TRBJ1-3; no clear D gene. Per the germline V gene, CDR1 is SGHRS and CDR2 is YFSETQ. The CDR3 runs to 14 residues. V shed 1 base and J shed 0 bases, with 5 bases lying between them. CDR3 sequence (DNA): TGCGCCAGCAGCTTGACTTACTCTGGAAACACCATATATTTT. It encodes CASSLTYSGNTIYF.

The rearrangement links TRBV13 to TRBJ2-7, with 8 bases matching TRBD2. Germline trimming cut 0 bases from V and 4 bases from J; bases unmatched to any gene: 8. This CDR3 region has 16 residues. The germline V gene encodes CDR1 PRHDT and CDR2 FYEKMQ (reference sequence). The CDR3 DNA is TGTGCCAGCAGCTTAGGCCCTGGGAGCGGGAGTTACGAGCAGTACTTC. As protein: CASSLGPGSGSYEQYF.

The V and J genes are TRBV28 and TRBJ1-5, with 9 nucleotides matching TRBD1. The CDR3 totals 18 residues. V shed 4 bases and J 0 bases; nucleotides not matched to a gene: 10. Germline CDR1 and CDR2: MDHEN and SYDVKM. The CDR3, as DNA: TGTGCCAGCAGTTCCCCCGGACAGGGGATTTATAGCAATCAGCCCCAGCATTTT. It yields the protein CASSSPGQGIYSNQPQHF.

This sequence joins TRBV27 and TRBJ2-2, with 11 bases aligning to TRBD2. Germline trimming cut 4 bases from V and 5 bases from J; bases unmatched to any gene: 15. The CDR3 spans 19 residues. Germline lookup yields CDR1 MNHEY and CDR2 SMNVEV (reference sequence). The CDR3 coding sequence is TGTGCCAGCAGTTCCCCGGCGACTAGCGGGACTGGGAGTACCGGGGAGCTGTTTTTT. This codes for CASSSPATSGTGSTGELFF.

The DNA for the CDR3 is TGTGCCAGCAGCGCCGGGACTAGCGGGATTAATGAGCAGTTCTTC. This sequence encodes CASSAGTSGINEQFF. The chain uses TRBV2 and TRBJ2-1; 13 bases align to TRBD2. Germline V lookup: CDR1 SNHLY, CDR2 FYNNEI. The CDR3 is made up of 15 amino acids. The V gene end was trimmed by 6 bases and the J gene end by 7 bases; junction bases not matched to a gene: 6.

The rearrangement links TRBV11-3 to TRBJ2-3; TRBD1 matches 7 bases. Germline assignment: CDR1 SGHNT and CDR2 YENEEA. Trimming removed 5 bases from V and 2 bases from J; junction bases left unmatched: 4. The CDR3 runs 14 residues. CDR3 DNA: TGTGCCAGCAGCATCGGGACAGACACAGATACGCAGTATTTT. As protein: CASSIGTDTDTQYF.